Each of the 21 T cell receptor beta chains below was sequenced from the same sample in a study of shared clonotypes between healthy human individuals. Some clones are missing from TCRdb's copy, which holds only in-frame ones; the method was immunoSEQ multiplex PCR. In the table there are about 2 million clones, roughly 94% of which are singletons. The source material was naive CD4+ T cells sorted from blood. Subset of the sample: CD45RA+ positively selected. Receptors originate from a man aged 18 to 30 in good health.

The chain carries TRBV19 and TRBJ1-1, with D maybe TRBD1 (6 bases). This CDR3 contains 14 residues. The germline gives CDR1 LNHDA, CDR2 SQIVND (reference sequence). Trimming shortened V by 4 bases and J by 1 base, and 10 bases separated the two germline ends. The CDR3 DNA reads as TGTGCCAGTAGTACCCCGGGACAGAACACTGAAGCTTTCTTT. Its translation is CASSTPGQNTEAFF.

The chain couples TRBV6-6 to TRBJ1-1, with TRBD1 as a possible D gene (6 bases). Germline V lookup: CDR1 MNHNY, CDR2 SVGAGI (reference sequence). The CDR3 covers 15 residues. Trimming removed 5 bases at V and 5 bases at J, with 18 bases between. The CDR3: CASSPPGDRWTEAFF. The CDR3 region has the DNA TGTGCCAGCAGTCCTCCAGGGGATAGGTGGACTGAAGCTTTCTTT.

Notes on this clone: The sample has other DNA sequences that encode this CDR3 too. The rearrangement links TRBV10-3 to TRBJ1-1; D gene uncertain. Trimming left V 3 bases short and J 1 base short, with 9 bases between. The CDR3 runs 14 residues. Germline V lookup: CDR1 ENHRY, CDR2 SYGVKD. As DNA, the CDR3 is TGTGCCATCAGTGAAAGCAGAGGGAACACTGAAGCTTTCTTT. Protein sequence: CAISESRGNTEAFF.

The chain couples TRBV11-2 to TRBJ1-3, with D maybe TRBD1 (6 bases). With 4 bases removed from V and 0 bases from J, the gap between germline ends came to 16 bases. The germline CDR1 and CDR2 sequences are SGHAT and FQNNGV. The CDR3 is made up of 17 amino acids. CDR3: CASSSIRQAFSGNTIYF. The CDR3 DNA reads TGTGCCAGCAGCTCTATTCGACAGGCCTTCTCTGGAAACACCATATATTTT.

The genes are TRBV6-1 and TRBJ1-5; possibly TRBD1 for D (6 bases). With 2 bases removed from V and 2 bases from J, the gap between germline ends came to 16 bases. This CDR3 has 17 amino acids. Germline V gene sequence: CDR1 MNHNS, CDR2 SASEGT. In DNA form, the CDR3 reads TGTGCCAGCAGTGAATTGGGGGCAAGGATAGGCAATCAGCCCCAGCATTTT. Translation: CASSELGARIGNQPQHF.

CDR3 region: CASSFGSLGPYEQYF. The CDR3 DNA sequence: TGTGCCAGCAGCTTCGGGTCTCTTGGGCCCTACGAGCAGTACTTC. This chain uses TRBV5-4 with TRBJ2-7, with unresolved D. This CDR3 has 15 residues. CDR1 SGHNT and CDR2 YYREEE come from the germline V gene (reference sequence). Deletions cut 2 bases from V and 2 bases from J, with 14 bases between.

This chain connects TRBV11-3 to TRBJ2-5, with D possibly matching TRBD1 (6 bases). Germline CDR1 is SGHNT and CDR2 is YENEEA. There are 13 residues in the CDR3. The germline V and J ends were trimmed by 5 bases and 1 base, with 8 bases remaining between them. The CDR3 nucleotides are TGTGCCAGCAGCGGGGGCCCCCAAGAGACCCAGTACTTC. Protein: CASSGGPQETQYF.

The chain links TRBV5-1 to TRBJ2-7; either TRBD1 or TRBD2 may fit D (6 bases each). The CDR3 sequence is 16 residues long. Trimming stripped 6 bases from V and 0 bases from J, with 19 bases between. CDR1 SGHRS and CDR2 YFSETQ come from the germline V gene. For the CDR3, the DNA is TGCGCCAGCACCCCGGGGGCCGGACCCATCTCCTACGAGCAGTACTTC. Protein sequence: CASTPGAGPISYEQYF.

Worth noting for this clone: An end of the junction does not agree with germline; a read error may underlie this. The chain joins TRBV7-7 to TRBJ2-2; no reliable D call. Per germline, CDR1 SSHAT and CDR2 FNYEAQ (reference sequence). The CDR3 is 13 amino acids. CDR3 in DNA: TGTGCTAGCAGCCCGGCAACTCTCGGGGAGCTGTTTTTT. Its translation: CASSPATLGELFF. Drawing the rest from reference TRBV7-7 and TRBJ2-2, the complete variable domain is GAGVSQSPRYKVTKRGQDVTLRCDPISSHATLYWYQQALGQGPEFLTYFNYEAQPDKSGLPSDRFSAERPEGSISTLTIQRTEQRDSAMYRCASSPATLGELFFGEGSRLTVL.

Turning to this clone: Additional DNA sequences in this sample encode the identical CDR3. The CDR3 nucleotides read TGTGCCTGGAGTCCACAGGGAAATTCACCCCTCCACTTT. Translating it yields CAWSPQGNSPLHF. The chain is built from TRBV30 and TRBJ1-6, with a weak D call TRBD1 (6 bases). This CDR3 comprises 13 residues. Trimming removed 2 bases at V and 7 bases at J, with 9 bases between. Germline values: CDR1 GTSNPN, CDR2 SVGIG (reference sequence).

The chain carries TRBV6-5 and TRBJ2-4, with D uncertain. The CDR3 is made up of 13 amino acids. With 8 bases removed from V and 3 bases from J, the gap between germline ends came to 11 bases. Germline-derived CDR1 and CDR2 are MNHEY and SVGAGI. CDR3 amino acids: CASGREYKNIQYF. The CDR3 nucleotides read TGTGCCAGCGGAAGAGAATACAAAAACATTCAGTACTTC.

CDR3 coding DNA: TGTGCCATCAGTGAGGGGACCGGGACAGGGGTTGGTCAGCCCCAGCATTTT. Amino acid sequence: CAISEGTGTGVGQPQHF. The chain employs TRBV10-3 and TRBJ1-5; 10 bases are a match to TRBD1. V dropped 2 bases and J dropped 6; count of bases not matched to a gene: 10. This CDR3 is built from 17 residues. CDR1 and CDR2 from the germline V gene are ENHRY and SYGVKD.

Points on this clone: The same CDR3 also results from other DNA sequences found in this sample. The CDR3 region is CASSYSTGTNYGYTF. The CDR3 DNA reads as TGTGCCAGCAGTTACTCGACCGGGACCAACTATGGCTACACCTTC. V usage is TRBV6-5 and J usage is TRBJ1-2; tentative D call: TRBD1 (5 bases). This CDR3 is 15 amino acids long. Per the germline V gene, CDR1 is MNHEY and CDR2 is SVGAGI. Trimming stripped 0 bases from V and 2 bases from J, with 10 bases between.

The chain combines TRBV18 with TRBJ2-7; TRBD2 matches 8 bases. Trimming took 8 bases from V and 0 from J; bases not matched to a gene: 6. Per the germline V gene, CDR1 is KGHSH and CDR2 is LQKENI. The length of the CDR3 is 14 residues. In DNA form, the CDR3 reads TGTGCCAGCGGGCAACTAGCGGACTCCTACGAGCAGTACTTC. The encoded protein is CASGQLADSYEQYF.

V usage is TRBV4-1 and J usage is TRBJ1-1, with D hard to call. Trimming shortened V by 2 bases and J by 1 base, and 8 bases separated the two germline ends. The CDR3 runs to 14 residues. The germline V gene has CDR1 MGHRA and CDR2 YSYEKL. The CDR3 is CASSQPGWNTEAFF. The CDR3 nucleotides read TGCGCCAGCAGCCAACCTGGATGGAACACTGAAGCTTTCTTT.

The chain joins TRBV6-6 to TRBJ2-1; 12 nucleotides agree with TRBD2. Trimming cost V 4 bases and J 7 bases; bases outside gene matches: 8. Germline assignment: CDR1 MNHNY and CDR2 SVGAGI (reference sequence). This CDR3 spans 16 amino acids. The CDR3 DNA reads TGTGCCAGCAGTTCCCGGACTAGCGGGACGAGAAATGAGCAGTTCTTC. Its translation: CASSSRTSGTRNEQFF.

The CDR3 DNA reads as TGTGCCAGCTCACTGGGAGGGAGCTCCTACGAGCAGTACTTC. This codes for CASSLGGSSYEQYF. The chain couples TRBV18 to TRBJ2-7, with 7 bases matching TRBD2. Trimming at V came to 4 bases and at J to 0 bases, leaving 3 bases not matched to a gene. The CDR3 is 14 residues long. Germline assignment: CDR1 KGHSH and CDR2 LQKENI.

The V call is TRBV7-3, the J call TRBJ2-6; 9 bases match TRBD1. The CDR3 runs 19 residues. Trimming removed 4 bases from V and 4 bases from J; junction bases left unmatched: 14. From germline, CDR1 is SGHTA and CDR2 FQGTGA. CDR3 DNA: TGTGCCAGCAGCTCCCCCTCCGGGACAGGGTCGGACGGGGCCAACGTCCTGACTTTC. This gives the protein CASSSPSGTGSDGANVLTF.

The CDR3 reads CASGLPTGGYTGELFF. The CDR3 bases are TGTGCTAGTGGCCTTCCGACAGGGGGATACACCGGGGAGCTGTTTTTT. The J gene is TRBJ2-2, the V gene TRBV12-5; 9 nucleotides line up with TRBD1. Germline values: CDR1 LGHNT, CDR2 FRNRAP. The trim removed 6 bases at V and 3 bases at J, leaving 8 bases unmatched. The CDR3 totals 16 residues.

The V gene is TRBV27, the J gene TRBJ2-5; D gene ambiguous. Germline V gene data show CDR1 as MNHEY and CDR2 as SMNVEV (reference sequence). Trimming removed 5 bases at V and 1 base at J, with 8 bases between. The CDR3 contains 13 residues. The DNA of the CDR3 is TGTGCCAGCAGTACGTCTAGCCAAGAGACCCAGTACTTC. It is translated as CASSTSSQETQYF.

This rearrangement joins TRBV6-5 to TRBJ1-5; 7 bases map to TRBD1. This CDR3 has 15 residues. Germline trimming cut 6 bases from V and 6 bases from J; bases unmatched to any gene: 11. Germline CDR1 and CDR2: MNHEY and SVGAGI. The CDR3 loop reads CASSPQGGTSQPQHF. In DNA form, the CDR3 reads TGTGCCAGCAGCCCTCAGGGGGGTACCTCTCAGCCCCAGCATTTT.